This passage covers 2 T cell receptor beta chains from one sample sequenced in a study of T cell responses to AZD1222 COVID-19 vaccine. Data came from immunoSEQ multiplex PCR; TCRdb stores just in-frame clones and leaves some out. Counted here are 150,000 to 200,000 clones, around 93% occurring once; the ten biggest clones make up roughly 1.3%. The source was peripheral blood, collected on day 0 of AZD1222 vaccination. The receptors here all came from an adult in good health.

The V call is TRBV27, the J call TRBJ2-2; D unclear. Looked up from germline, CDR1 is MNHEY and CDR2 is SMNVEV (reference sequence). Trimming cost V 3 bases and J 3 bases, with 14 bases left between them. This CDR3 is 16 amino acids long. The CDR3 nucleotides are TGTGCCAGCAGTTTTAAGGGCATGGGATACACCGGGGAGCTGTTTTTT. This gives the protein CASSFKGMGYTGELFF.

V gene TRBV12-3 or TRBV12-4 combines with J gene TRBJ2-1, with TRBD2 matching 8 bases. V shed 5 bases, J shed 6 bases, and the junction held 3 bases outside the gene matches. This CDR3 has 13 residues. The CDR3 protein is CASSGTRRNEQFF. CDR3 sequence (DNA): TGTGCCAGCAGTGGGACTAGACGCAATGAGCAGTTCTTC.